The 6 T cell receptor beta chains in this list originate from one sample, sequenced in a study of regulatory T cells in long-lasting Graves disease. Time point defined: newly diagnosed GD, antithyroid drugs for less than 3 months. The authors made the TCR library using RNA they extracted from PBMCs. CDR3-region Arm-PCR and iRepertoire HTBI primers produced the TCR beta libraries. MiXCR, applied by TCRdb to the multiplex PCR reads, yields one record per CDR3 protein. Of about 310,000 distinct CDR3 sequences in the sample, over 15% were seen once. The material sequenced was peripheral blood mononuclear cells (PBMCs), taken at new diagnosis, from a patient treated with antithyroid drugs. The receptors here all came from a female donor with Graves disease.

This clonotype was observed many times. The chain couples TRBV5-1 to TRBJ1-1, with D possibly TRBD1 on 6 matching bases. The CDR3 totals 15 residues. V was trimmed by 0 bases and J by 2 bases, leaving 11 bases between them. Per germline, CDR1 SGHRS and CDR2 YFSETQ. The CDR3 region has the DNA TGCGCCAGCAGCTTGGGGGACACGCCTAACACTGAAGCTTTCTTT. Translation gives CASSLGDTPNTEAFF.

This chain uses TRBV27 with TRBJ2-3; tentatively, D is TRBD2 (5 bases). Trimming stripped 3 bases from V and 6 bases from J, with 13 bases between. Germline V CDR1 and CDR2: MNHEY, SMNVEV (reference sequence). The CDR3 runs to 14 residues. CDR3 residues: CASSFWGAWDTQYF. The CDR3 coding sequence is TGTGCCAGCAGTTTTTGGGGAGCGTGGGATACGCAGTATTTT.

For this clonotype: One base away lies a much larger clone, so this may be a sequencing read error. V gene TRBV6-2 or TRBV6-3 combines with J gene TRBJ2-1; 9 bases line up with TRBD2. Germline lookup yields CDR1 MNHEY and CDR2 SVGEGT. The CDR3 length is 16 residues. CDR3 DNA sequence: TGTGCCAACAGTGCAACGACTAGCGGACCCTACAATGAGCAGTTCTTC. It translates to CANSATTSGPYNEQFF.

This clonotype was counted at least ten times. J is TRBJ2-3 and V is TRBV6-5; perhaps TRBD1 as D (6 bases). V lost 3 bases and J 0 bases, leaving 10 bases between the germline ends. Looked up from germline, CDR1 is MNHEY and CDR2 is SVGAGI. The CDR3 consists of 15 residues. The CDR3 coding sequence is TGTGCCAGCAGTTATCTGGACAGTAGCACAGATACGCAGTATTTT. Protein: CASSYLDSSTDTQYF.

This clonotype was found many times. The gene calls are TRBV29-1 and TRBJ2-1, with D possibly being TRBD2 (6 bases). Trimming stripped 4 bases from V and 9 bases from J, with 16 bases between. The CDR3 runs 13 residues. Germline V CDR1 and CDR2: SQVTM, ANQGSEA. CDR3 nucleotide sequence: TGCAGCGTTGGCGCGACTAGATTCAGTGAGCAGTTCTTC. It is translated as CSVGATRFSEQFF.

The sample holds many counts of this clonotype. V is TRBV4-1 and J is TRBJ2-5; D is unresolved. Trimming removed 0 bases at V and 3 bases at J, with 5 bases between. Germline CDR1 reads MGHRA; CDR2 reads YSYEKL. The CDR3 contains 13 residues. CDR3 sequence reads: CASSQDSEETQYF. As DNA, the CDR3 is TGCGCCAGCAGCCAAGATTCAGAAGAGACCCAGTACTTC.